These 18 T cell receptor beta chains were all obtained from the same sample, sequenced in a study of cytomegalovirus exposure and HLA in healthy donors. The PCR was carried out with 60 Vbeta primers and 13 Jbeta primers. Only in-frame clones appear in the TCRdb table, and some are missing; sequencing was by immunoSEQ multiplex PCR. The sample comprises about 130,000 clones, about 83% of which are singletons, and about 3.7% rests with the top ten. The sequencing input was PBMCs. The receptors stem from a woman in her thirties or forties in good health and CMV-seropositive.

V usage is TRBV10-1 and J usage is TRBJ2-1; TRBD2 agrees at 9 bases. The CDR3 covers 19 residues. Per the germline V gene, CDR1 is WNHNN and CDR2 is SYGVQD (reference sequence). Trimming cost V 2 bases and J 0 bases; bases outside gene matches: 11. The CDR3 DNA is TGCGCCAGCAGTGAGAGGACTAGCGTAACTATGGGCTCCTACAATGAGCAGTTCTTC. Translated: CASSERTSVTMGSYNEQFF.

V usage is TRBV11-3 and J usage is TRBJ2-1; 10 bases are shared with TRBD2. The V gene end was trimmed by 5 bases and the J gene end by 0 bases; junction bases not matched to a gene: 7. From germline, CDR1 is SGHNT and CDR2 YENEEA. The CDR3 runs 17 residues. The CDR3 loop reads CASSRLAGVFSYNEQFF. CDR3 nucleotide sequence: TGTGCCAGCAGCCGTCTAGCGGGAGTATTCTCCTACAATGAGCAGTTCTTC.

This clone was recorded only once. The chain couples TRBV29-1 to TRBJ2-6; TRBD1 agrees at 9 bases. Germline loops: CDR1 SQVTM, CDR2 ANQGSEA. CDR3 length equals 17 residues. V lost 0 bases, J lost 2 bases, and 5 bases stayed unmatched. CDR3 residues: CSVEDRDRVTGANVLTF. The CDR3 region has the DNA TGCAGCGTTGAAGACCGGGACAGGGTTACTGGGGCCAACGTCCTGACTTTC.

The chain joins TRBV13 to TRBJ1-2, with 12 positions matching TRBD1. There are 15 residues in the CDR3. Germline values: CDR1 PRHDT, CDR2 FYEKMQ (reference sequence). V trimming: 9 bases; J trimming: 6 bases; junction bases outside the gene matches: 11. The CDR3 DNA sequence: TGTGCCAGTCATAGGGCCGGGACAGGGGGCGATGGCTACACCTTC. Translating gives CASHRAGTGGDGYTF.

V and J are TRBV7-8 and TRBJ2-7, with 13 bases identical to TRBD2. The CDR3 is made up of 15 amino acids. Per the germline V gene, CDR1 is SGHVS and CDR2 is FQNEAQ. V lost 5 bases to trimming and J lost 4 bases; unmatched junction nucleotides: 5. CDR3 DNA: TGTGCCAGCAGCCCAACTAGCGGGAGGGAATACGAGCAGTACTTC. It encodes CASSPTSGREYEQYF.

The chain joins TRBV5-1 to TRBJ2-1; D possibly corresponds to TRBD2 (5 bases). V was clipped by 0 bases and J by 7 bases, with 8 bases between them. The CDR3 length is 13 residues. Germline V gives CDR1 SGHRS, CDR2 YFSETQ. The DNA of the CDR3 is TGCGCCAGCAGCTTGGTTAGCGAAAATGAGCAGTTCTTC. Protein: CASSLVSENEQFF.

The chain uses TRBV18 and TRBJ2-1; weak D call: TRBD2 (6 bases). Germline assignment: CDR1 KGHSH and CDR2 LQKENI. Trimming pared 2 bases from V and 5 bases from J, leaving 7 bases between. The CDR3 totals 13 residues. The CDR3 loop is CASSPRLDNEQFF. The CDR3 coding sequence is TGTGCCAGCTCACCAAGACTAGACAATGAGCAGTTCTTC.

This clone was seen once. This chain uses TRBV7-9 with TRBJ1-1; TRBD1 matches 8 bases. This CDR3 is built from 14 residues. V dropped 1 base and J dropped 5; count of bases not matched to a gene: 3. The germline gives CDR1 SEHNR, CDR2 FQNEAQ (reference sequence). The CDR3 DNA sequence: TGTGCCAGCAGCTTAGTACAGGGGGAAACTGAAGCTTTCTTT. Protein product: CASSLVQGETEAFF.

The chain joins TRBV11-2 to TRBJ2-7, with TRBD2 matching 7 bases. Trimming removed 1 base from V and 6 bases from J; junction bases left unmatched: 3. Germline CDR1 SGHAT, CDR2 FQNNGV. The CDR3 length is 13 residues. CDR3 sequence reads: CASSLAGGSEQYF. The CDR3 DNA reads TGTGCCAGCAGCTTAGCGGGGGGATCCGAGCAGTACTTC.

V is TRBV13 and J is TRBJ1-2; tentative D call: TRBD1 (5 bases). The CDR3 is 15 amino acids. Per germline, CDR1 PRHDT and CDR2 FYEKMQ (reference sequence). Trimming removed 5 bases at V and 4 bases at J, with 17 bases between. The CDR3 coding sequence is TGTGCCAGCAGCCGACGGGACCGGGGGGGCTATGGCTACACCTTC. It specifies CASSRRDRGGYGYTF.

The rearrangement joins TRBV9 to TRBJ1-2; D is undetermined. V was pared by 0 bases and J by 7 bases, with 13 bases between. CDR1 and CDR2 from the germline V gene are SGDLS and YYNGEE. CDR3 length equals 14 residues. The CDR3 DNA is TGTGCCAGCAGCGTAGCAGGTGGTCTGGCTGGCTACACCTTC. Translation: CASSVAGGLAGYTF.

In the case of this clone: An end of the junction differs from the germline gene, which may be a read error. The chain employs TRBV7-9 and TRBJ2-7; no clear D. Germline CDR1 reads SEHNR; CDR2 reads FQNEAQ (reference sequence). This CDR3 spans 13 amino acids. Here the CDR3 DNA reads TGTTCCAGCAGCTTACAGAACTCCTACGAGCAGTACTTC. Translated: CSSSLQNSYEQYF.

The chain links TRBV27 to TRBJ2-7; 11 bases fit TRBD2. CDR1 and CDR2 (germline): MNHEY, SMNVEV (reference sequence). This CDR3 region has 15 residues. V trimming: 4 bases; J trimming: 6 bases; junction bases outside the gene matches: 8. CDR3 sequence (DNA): TGTGCCAGCAGTTCTTACCGACTAGCGGGATTCGAGCAGTACTTC. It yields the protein CASSSYRLAGFEQYF.

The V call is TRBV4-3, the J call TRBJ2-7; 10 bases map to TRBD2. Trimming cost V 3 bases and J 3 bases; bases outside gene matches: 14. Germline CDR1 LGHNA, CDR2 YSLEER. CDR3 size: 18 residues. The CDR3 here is CASSQDRLAGENDYEQYF. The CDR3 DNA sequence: TGCGCCAGCAGCCAGGATAGACTAGCGGGCGAAAACGACTACGAGCAGTACTTC.

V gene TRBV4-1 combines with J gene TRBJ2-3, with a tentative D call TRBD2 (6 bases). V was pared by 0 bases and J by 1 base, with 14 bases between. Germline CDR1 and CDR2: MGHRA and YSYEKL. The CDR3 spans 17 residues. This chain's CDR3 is CASSQEGTGAGTDTQYF. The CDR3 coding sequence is TGCGCCAGCAGCCAAGAGGGAACGGGAGCGGGCACAGATACGCAGTATTTT.

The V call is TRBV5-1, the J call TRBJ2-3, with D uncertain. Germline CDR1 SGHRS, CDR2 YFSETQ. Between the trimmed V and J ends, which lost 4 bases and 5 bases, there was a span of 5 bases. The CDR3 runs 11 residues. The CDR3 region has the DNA TGCGCCAGCAGCAAACTAGATACGCAGTATTTT. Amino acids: CASSKLDTQYF.

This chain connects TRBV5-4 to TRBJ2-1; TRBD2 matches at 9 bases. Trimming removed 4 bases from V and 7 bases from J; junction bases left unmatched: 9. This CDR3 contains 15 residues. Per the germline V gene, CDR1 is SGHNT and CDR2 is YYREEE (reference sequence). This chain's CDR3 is CASSGRAGGWNEQFF. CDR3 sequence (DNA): TGTGCCAGCAGCGGGCGAGCGGGAGGTTGGAATGAGCAGTTCTTC.

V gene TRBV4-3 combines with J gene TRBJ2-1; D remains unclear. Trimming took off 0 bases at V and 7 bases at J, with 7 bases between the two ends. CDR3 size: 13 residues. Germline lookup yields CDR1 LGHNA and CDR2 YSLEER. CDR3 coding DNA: TGCGCCAGCAGCCAAGATGGCAGGAATGAGCAGTTCTTC. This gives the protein CASSQDGRNEQFF.